The rows below give T cell receptor beta chains drawn from one sample of a study of cytomegalovirus exposure and HLA in healthy donors. The table came from immunoSEQ multiplex PCR; TCRdb's copy has only in-frame clones and leaves some out. The repertoire has 99,000 or so clones, nearly 80% of them found once; the top ten carry 5% to 6.5%. Material for sequencing was PBMCs. These receptors came from a man aged 55 to 70 in good health and CMV-seropositive. Both conserved end residues are part of each CDR3. The D gene is left open where the match is weak. Part of the rows lack a size; the others show once, few, many or a class for expanded clones.

d_gene | j_gene | abundance | v_gene | CDR3nt | CDR3aa
NA | TRBJ1-1 | few | TRBV10-2 | TGCGCCAGCAGTGAATCTATGAACACTGAAGCTTTCTTT | CASSESMNTEAFF
NA | TRBJ1-1 | NA | TRBV10-3 | TGTGCCATCAGTGAGCAGGTATCCAACGCTGAAGCTTTCTTT | CAISEQVSNAEAFF
NA | TRBJ2-3 | NA | TRBV7-3 | TGTGCCAGCAGCTCTAGGCCGGTCACAGATACGCAGTATTTT | CASSSRPVTDTQYF
NA | TRBJ2-1 | NA | TRBV5-4 | TGTGCCAGCAGCTTGGAAGGGAGTTACAATGAGCAGTTCTTC | CASSLEGSYNEQFF
NA | TRBJ1-2 | few | TRBV6-1 | TGTGCCAGCAGTCCGGCGGCCTATGGCTACACCTTC | CASSPAAYGYTF
NA | TRBJ2-1 | NA | TRBV23-1 | TGCGCCAGCAGTCTAAGGGGGGGCTCTTACAATGAGCAGTTCTTC | CASSLRGGSYNEQFF
TRBD2 | TRBJ2-1 | NA | TRBV7-8 | TGTGCCAGCAGCTTGGCAGCGGGGGGGCAGTTCTTC | CASSLAAGGQFF
NA | TRBJ1-5 | NA | TRBV10-1 | TGCGCCAGCAGTGAGAACGGGGTTCAGCCCCAGCATTTT | CASSENGVQPQHF
TRBD1 | TRBJ1-2 | NA | TRBV19 | TGTGCCAGTAGTATTGGGACAGGGGACAACTATGGCTACACCTTC | CASSIGTGDNYGYTF
TRBD2 | TRBJ2-1 | few | TRBV15 | TGTGCCACCAGCAGCTTGATAGCGGGGGGCGATGAGCAGTTCTTC | CATSSLIAGGDEQFF
NA | TRBJ1-3 | NA | TRBV7-2 | TGTGCCAGCAGCTTATTCGGGGATTCTGGAAACACCATATATTTT | CASSLFGDSGNTIYF
NA | TRBJ1-4 | NA | TRBV28 | TGTGCCAGCAGCTCAGAGCAGGGAAGAGAAAAACTGTTTTTT | CASSSEQGREKLFF
TRBD1 | TRBJ1-2 | once | TRBV28 | TGTGCCAGCAGTAACCCTACAGGGGGCGGTGGCTACACCTTC | CASSNPTGGGGYTF
TRBD1 | TRBJ1-2 | NA | TRBV11-2 | TGTGCCAGCAGCCTCGGGACAGGGAAGGATGGCTACACCTTC | CASSLGTGKDGYTF
TRBD1 | TRBJ2-2 | NA | TRBV4-2 | TGTGCCAGCAGCCAAGAGAGGGGGCCCTTGGTCGGGGAGCTGTTTTTT | CASSQERGPLVGELFF
TRBD1 | TRBJ2-2 | NA | TRBV6-5 | TGTGCCAGCAGTTACGTGCCAGGGGGCACCGGGGAGCTGTTTTTT | CASSYVPGGTGELFF
TRBD1 | TRBJ1-2 | NA | TRBV6-4 | TGTGCCAGCAGTCCTAGGACAGGGTCCTACACCTTC | CASSPRTGSYTF
NA | TRBJ2-5 | NA | TRBV7-3 | TGTGCCAGCAGCTCTTCGACGGCGCGGTGGGAGACCCAGTACTTC | CASSSSTARWETQYF
TRBD1 | TRBJ1-2 | NA | TRBV27 | TGTGCCAGCAGTCCCCTGGGACAGACCTATGGCTACACCTTC | CASSPLGQTYGYTF
TRBD2 | TRBJ2-7 | NA | TRBV4-1 | TGCGCCAGCAGCCGCTATACTTCCGGGACTAGCGAAACCTACGAGCAGTACTTC | CASSRYTSGTSETYEQYF
NA | TRBJ1-1 | once | TRBV4-1 | TGCGCCAGCAGCCAAGAGGGGAGCACTGAAGCTTTCTTT | CASSQEGSTEAFF
TRBD2 | TRBJ2-5 | NA | TRBV19 | TGTGCCAGTAGTCGAGGCACAGGGTACGCGGGAGGCAGAGCAGATCGGGAGACCCAGTACTTC | CASSRGTGYAGGRADRETQYF
TRBD1 | TRBJ1-3 | NA | TRBV15 | TGTGCCACCAGCAGAGATGCACCCTGGGCAGGGGGTGGAAACACCATATATTTT | CATSRDAPWAGGGNTIYF
NA | TRBJ2-7 | NA | TRBV7-8 | TGTGCCAGCAGCTTTTATGCAGGGAAATACGAGCAGTACTTC | CASSFYAGKYEQYF
TRBD1 | TRBJ2-1 | NA | TRBV18 | TGTGCCAGCTCACCACCGGGACAGGCGTCCTACAATGAGCAGTTCTTC | CASSPPGQASYNEQFF
TRBD2 | TRBJ2-1 | NA | TRBV4-3 | TGCGCCAGCAGCCAAGACCCAGCGGGGGGCTACAATGAGCAGTTCTTC | CASSQDPAGGYNEQFF
NA | TRBJ2-7 | NA | TRBV30 | TGTGCCTGGAGGACCAAGGGGGACCGCGAGCAGTACTTC | CAWRTKGDREQYF
NA | TRBJ1-1 | NA | TRBV5-5 | TGTGCCAGCAGCTTGGCACCCGCGGTCACTGAAGCTTTCTTT | CASSLAPAVTEAFF
TRBD1 | TRBJ2-5 | NA | TRBV19 | TGTGCCAGTGGGTCGGGACAGGGAGAGACCCAGTACTTC | CASGSGQGETQYF
NA | TRBJ1-6 | once | TRBV7-2 | TGTGCCAGCAGCTTAGATCCAGGCTTTAATAATTCACCCCTCCACTTT | CASSLDPGFNNSPLHF
NA | TRBJ2-5 | NA | TRBV7-2 | TGTGCCAGCAGCTTAGCGGCGAGAAGGGAGCAGTACTTC | CASSLAARREQYF
NA | TRBJ1-4 | NA | TRBV5-1 | TGCGCCAGCAGCTGGGGAGGAACTAATGAAAAACTGTTTTTT | CASSWGGTNEKLFF
TRBD2 | TRBJ2-5 | NA | TRBV19 | TGTGCCAGTAGTACGCGGCGGGGGTTGGGAGAGACCCAGTACTTC | CASSTRRGLGETQYF
TRBD2 | TRBJ2-3 | NA | TRBV4-3 | TGCGCCAGCAGCAAAAGAAGGAGGCTAGCGGGGGAGGTTACAGATACGCAGTATTTT | CASSKRRRLAGEVTDTQYF
TRBD1 | TRBJ1-1 | NA | TRBV5-4 | TGTGCCAGCAGCTTGGAACAGGGGGCAGGAGGAGCTTTCTTT | CASSLEQGAGGAFF
TRBD2 | TRBJ2-5 | NA | TRBV11-2 | TGTGCCAGCAGCCCACCGGGGGGGCGAGGAGAGACCCAGTACTTC | CASSPPGGRGETQYF
NA | TRBJ2-3 | few | TRBV7-2 | TGTGCCAGCAGCTTAGCTGCCCTAGGTACGCAGTATTTT | CASSLAALGTQYF
TRBD1 | TRBJ1-2 | NA | TRBV9 | TGTGCCAGCAGCGACCGGGACAGGGCTTGGGGCTACACCTTC | CASSDRDRAWGYTF
NA | TRBJ2-4 | NA | TRBV18 | TGTGCCAGCTCACCACCGGGCAGGGGGGTTTACTTC | CASSPPGRGVYF
TRBD2 | TRBJ2-2 | NA | TRBV5-1 | TGCGCCAGCAGCTCGGGTAGCGGGGGTTTCGGGGAGCTGTTTTTT | CASSSGSGGFGELFF
NA | TRBJ2-2 | NA | TRBV10-3 | TGTGCCATCAGGGCTACCCAGGGTCGGCAGCGCACCGGGGAGCTGTTTTTT | CAIRATQGRQRTGELFF
NA | TRBJ2-1 | few | TRBV5-1 | TGCGCCAGCAGCTTGGAGGTACAGGGAAATGTGAAAGTGCAGTTCTTC | CASSLEVQGNVKVQFF
TRBD2 | TRBJ2-3 | NA | TRBV5-4 | TGTGCCAGCAGGAGTGGGGGGGGAGGCACAGATACGCAGTATTTT | CASRSGGGGTDTQYF
TRBD1 | TRBJ2-5 | NA | TRBV6-5 | TGTGCCAGCAGCCTACAGGGGGGCCTAGCAGAGACCCAGTACTTC | CASSLQGGLAETQYF